The 10 T cell receptor beta chains below all came from one sample that was sequenced in a study of spatial heterogeneity in lung cancer. Overall study findings and caveats: Intratumoral expanded alpha and beta TCR counts were found to track tumor mutation counts.

The time point was: sample taken at primary tumor resection. Antigens for these TCRs are unknown. TCRdb analysed the 5' RACE reads with MiXCR anew, one entry per CDR3 protein. The top ten clones hold 15% to 20% of a sample with 11,000 to 15,000 distinct CDR3 sequences, around 4.7% of them seen once. Specimen: lung tumor tissue, collected at surgery. These receptors were taken from a female donor with early-stage non-small cell lung cancer.

There are many counts of this clonotype. This beta chain is a stray sequence in a library constructed for alpha chains; its clone size is not meaningful. V is TRBV6-5 and J is TRBJ1-3, with unresolved D. Germline V gives CDR1 MNHEY, CDR2 SVGAGI. Trimming shortened V by 5 bases and J by 2 bases, and 10 bases separated the two germline ends. The CDR3 length is 14 residues. The CDR3 region is CASSLLGTGNTIYF. CDR3 nucleotides: TGTGCCAGCAGTCTGCTGGGTACTGGAAACACCATATATTTT.

The sample holds many counts of this clonotype. This beta chain turned up in a library designed for alpha chains; as an off-target read, its abundance says little. This chain links TRBV29-1 with TRBJ2-7; D possibly corresponds to TRBD2 (6 bases). This CDR3 region has 13 residues. Germline CDR1 SQVTM, CDR2 ANQGSEA. V was cut by 2 bases and J by 5 bases, with 13 bases left in between. CDR3 protein: CSVETSTLNEQYF. The CDR3 DNA reads as TGCAGCGTTGAAACTAGCACTCTTAACGAGCAGTACTTC.

This clonotype has at least ten counts. This beta chain slipped into a library made for alpha chains as a stray read, so its size is not meaningful. The chain has TRBV9 and TRBJ1-4, with 8 bases lining up with TRBD1. CDR1 is SGDLS and CDR2 is YYNGEE in the germline V gene. The CDR3 has 14 residues. V was clipped by 4 bases and J by 7 bases; unmatched bases: 6. As DNA, the CDR3 is TGTGCCAGCAGCTTCGGACAGGGTGCTGAAAAACTGTTTTTT. Amino acids: CASSFGQGAEKLFF.

Many counts were recorded for this clonotype. In a library made to pick up alpha chains, this beta chain is a stray read with a size that means little. This chain links TRBV5-5 with TRBJ2-5; D may correspond to TRBD1 or TRBD2 (5 bases each). The CDR3 extends over 15 amino acids. Germline assignment: CDR1 SGHKS and CDR2 YYEKEE (reference sequence). The V end lost 2 bases, the J end lost 4 bases, and 15 bases lay between the germline ends. The CDR3 sequence is CASSLVGDPTETQYF. In nucleotides, the CDR3 is TGTGCCAGCAGCTTAGTGGGGGACCCCACAGAGACCCAGTACTTC.

The table lists this clonotype with many counts. This beta chain is a stray sequence in a library constructed for alpha chains; its clone size is not meaningful. The chain recombines TRBV6-1 with TRBJ1-2; D is unclear. With 10 bases removed from V and 0 bases from J, the gap between germline ends came to 18 bases. CDR1 MNHNS and CDR2 SASEGT come from the germline V gene. This CDR3 region has 15 residues. The CDR3 protein is CATQRGVSTNYGYTF. The CDR3 DNA follows: TGTGCCACCCAACGAGGAGTGTCGACTAACTATGGCTACACCTTC.

This clonotype was detected ten times or more. Because the library targeted alpha chains, this beta chain is an off-target read whose size means little. The chain carries TRBV3-1 and TRBJ1-1; possibly TRBD1 for D (6 bases). CDR1 and CDR2 (germline): LGHDT, YNNKEL (reference sequence). The CDR3 runs 18 residues. The germline V and J ends were trimmed by 1 base and 2 bases, with 20 bases remaining between them. CDR3 sequence (DNA): TGTGCCAGCAGCCAAGGGGAAGGGGGTGGAAGAGGAAACACTGAAGCTTTCTTT. Residues: CASSQGEGGGRGNTEAFF. The whole variable domain, filled in from reference TRBV3-1 and TRBJ1-1, reads DTAVSQTPKYLVTQMGNDKSIKCEQNLGHDTMYWYKQDSKKFLKIMFSYNNKELIINETVPNRFSPKSPDKAHLNLHINSLELGDSAVYFCASSQGEGGGRGNTEAFFGQGTRLTVV.

This clonotype turned up a few times. This beta chain is an off-target read within a library intended for alpha chains, so its frequency means little. This chain links TRBV6-2 or TRBV6-3 with TRBJ2-3; tentative D call: TRBD1 (6 bases). CDR3 length: 12 residues. The V gene's germline CDR1 is MNHEY and CDR2 SVGEGT. Trimming took 6 bases from V and 9 from J, leaving 13 bases between them. CDR3 DNA sequence: TGTGCCAGCAGCCGCTTGACAGGAACGCAGTATTTT. The encoded protein is CASSRLTGTQYF.

This clonotype is medium-sized within its sample. This beta chain lies outside the target of a library built for alpha chains; its clone size means little. This chain connects TRBV4-1 to TRBJ1-4; D gene unclear. Germline V gene sequence: CDR1 MGHRA, CDR2 YSYEKL. The CDR3 extends over 12 amino acids. Between the trimmed V and J ends, which lost 3 bases and 8 bases, there was a span of 7 bases. This CDR3 reads CASSHELEKLFF. As DNA, the CDR3 is TGCGCCAGCAGCCACGAGCTGGAAAAACTGTTTTTT.

In this sample, this clonotype turned up many times. This beta chain slipped into a library made for alpha chains as a stray read, so its size is not meaningful. This chain connects TRBV3-1 to TRBJ1-5; D is undetermined. The CDR3 is 15 amino acids. CDR1 and CDR2 (germline): LGHDT, YNNKEL (reference sequence). V lost 2 bases and J 2 bases, leaving 10 bases between the germline ends. CDR3 sequence (DNA): TGTGCCAGCAGCCAAACCAGTGGGCGCAATCAGCCCCAGCATTTT. This codes for CASSQTSGRNQPQHF. The full variable domain, completed using reference TRBV3-1 and TRBJ1-5, is DTAVSQTPKYLVTQMGNDKSIKCEQNLGHDTMYWYKQDSKKFLKIMFSYNNKELIINETVPNRFSPKSPDKAHLNLHINSLELGDSAVYFCASSQTSGRNQPQHFGDGTRLSIL.

The sample holds many counts of this clonotype. A library prepared for alpha chains yielded this beta chain as an off-target read; its size is of little meaning. The gene calls are TRBV28 and TRBJ1-2; perhaps TRBD1 as D (5 bases). The germline V gene has CDR1 MDHEN and CDR2 SYDVKM. Trimming cost V 5 bases and J 0 bases, with 13 bases left between them. The CDR3 extends over 15 amino acids. CDR3 loop: CASSTDMMANYGYTF. The CDR3 DNA is TGTGCCAGCAGTACGGACATGATGGCTAACTATGGCTACACCTTC.